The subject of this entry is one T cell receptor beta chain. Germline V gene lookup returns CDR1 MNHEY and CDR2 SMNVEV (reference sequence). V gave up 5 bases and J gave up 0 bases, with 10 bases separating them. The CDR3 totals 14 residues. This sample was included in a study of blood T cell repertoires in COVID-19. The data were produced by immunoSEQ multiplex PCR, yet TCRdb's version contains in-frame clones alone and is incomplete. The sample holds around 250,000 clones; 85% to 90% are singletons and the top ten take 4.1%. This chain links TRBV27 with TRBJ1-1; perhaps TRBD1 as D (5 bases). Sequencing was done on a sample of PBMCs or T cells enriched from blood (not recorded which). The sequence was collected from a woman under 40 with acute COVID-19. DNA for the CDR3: TGTGCCAGCAGTCTCAGACAGATGAACACTGAAGCTTTCTTT. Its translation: CASSLRQMNTEAFF.